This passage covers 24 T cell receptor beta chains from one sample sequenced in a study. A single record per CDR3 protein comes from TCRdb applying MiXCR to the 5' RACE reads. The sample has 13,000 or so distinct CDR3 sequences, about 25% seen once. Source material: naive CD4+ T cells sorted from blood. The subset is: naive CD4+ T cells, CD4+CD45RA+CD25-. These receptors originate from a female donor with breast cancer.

The CDR3 region has the DNA TGTGCCAGCAGCTTGGCTGCGAGGGGCTACACCTTC. Translating gives CASSLAARGYTF. The gene calls are TRBV11-2 and TRBJ1-2; unclear D gene. The CDR3 runs to 12 residues. Per the germline V gene, CDR1 is SGHAT and CDR2 is FQNNGV. Trimming took 3 bases from V and 8 from J, leaving 10 bases between them. The complete variable domain, with remaining parts taken from reference TRBV11-2 and TRBJ1-2, reads EAGVAQSPRYKIIEKRQSVAFWCNPISGHATLYWYQQILGQGPKLLIQFQNNGVVDDSQLPKDRFSAERLKGVDSTLKIQPAKLEDSAVYLCASSLAARGYTFGSGTRLTVV.

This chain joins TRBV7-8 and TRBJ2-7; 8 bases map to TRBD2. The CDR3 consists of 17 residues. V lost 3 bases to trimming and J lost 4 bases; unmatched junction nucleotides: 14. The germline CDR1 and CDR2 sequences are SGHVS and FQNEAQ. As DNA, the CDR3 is TGTGCCAGCAGCTTGCCCCCCCGTAGCGGGATTTCTTACGAGCAGTACTTC. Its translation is CASSLPPRSGISYEQYF. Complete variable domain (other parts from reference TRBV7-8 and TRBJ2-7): GAGVSQSPRYKVAKRGQDVALRCDPISGHVSLFWYQQALGQGPEFLTYFQNEAQLDKSGLPSDRFFAERPEGSVSTLKIQRTQQEDSAVYLCASSLPPRSGISYEQYFGPGTRLTVT.

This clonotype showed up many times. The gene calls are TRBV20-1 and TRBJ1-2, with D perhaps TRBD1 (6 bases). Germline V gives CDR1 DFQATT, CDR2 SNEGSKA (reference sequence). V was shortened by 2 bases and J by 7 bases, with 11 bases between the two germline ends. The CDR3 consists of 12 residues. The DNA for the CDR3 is TGCAGTGCTAGACAGGGGAGGAGTGGCTACACCTTC. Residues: CSARQGRSGYTF.

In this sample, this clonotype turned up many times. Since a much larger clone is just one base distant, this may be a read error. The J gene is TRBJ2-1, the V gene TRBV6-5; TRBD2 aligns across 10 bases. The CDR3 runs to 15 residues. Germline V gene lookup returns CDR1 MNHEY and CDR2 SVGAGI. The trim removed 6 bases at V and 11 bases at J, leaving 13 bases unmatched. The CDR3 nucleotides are TGTGCCAGCAGACCTAGCGGGAGCTGTCCCGGAAAGCAGTTCTTC. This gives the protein CASRPSGSCPGKQFF.

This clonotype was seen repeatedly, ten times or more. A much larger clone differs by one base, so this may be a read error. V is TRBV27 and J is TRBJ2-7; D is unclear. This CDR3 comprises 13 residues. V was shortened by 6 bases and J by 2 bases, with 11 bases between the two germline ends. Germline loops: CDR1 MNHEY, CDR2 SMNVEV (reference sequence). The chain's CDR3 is CASSPDATYEQYF. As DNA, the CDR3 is TGTGCCAGCAGCCCCGACGCCACCTACGAGCAGTACTTC.

As DNA, the CDR3 is TGCAGCAGCGGGGTTGGGGCTGAAGCTTTCTTT. This gives the protein CSSGVGAEAFF. The chain carries TRBV29-1 and TRBJ1-1; D is undetermined. The CDR3 is 11 residues long. The germline gives CDR1 SQVTM, CDR2 ANQGSEA. Trimming took 8 bases from V and 6 from J, leaving 13 bases between them.

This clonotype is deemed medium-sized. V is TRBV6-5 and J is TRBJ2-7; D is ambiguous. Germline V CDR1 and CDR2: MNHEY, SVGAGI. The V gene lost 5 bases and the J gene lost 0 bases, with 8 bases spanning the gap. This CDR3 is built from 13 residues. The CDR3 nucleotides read TGTGCCAGCAGTGGACGGCTCTCCTACGAGCAGTACTTC. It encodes CASSGRLSYEQYF.

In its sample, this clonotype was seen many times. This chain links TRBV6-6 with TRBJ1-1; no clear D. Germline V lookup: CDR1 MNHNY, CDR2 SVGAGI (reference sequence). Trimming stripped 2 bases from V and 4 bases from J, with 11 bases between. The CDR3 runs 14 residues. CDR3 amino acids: CASSYARIGTEAFF. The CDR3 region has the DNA TGTGCCAGCAGTTACGCCAGGATCGGCACTGAAGCTTTCTTT.

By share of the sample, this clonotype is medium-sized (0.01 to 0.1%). CDR3 DNA: TGCGCCAGCAGCTTGTGGACAGGTGTTTATGGCTACACCTTC. It yields the protein CASSLWTGVYGYTF. The rearrangement links TRBV5-1 to TRBJ1-2, with 7 positions matching TRBD1. Unmatched junction bases numbered 5, after V lost 1 base and J lost 5 bases. The CDR3 contains 14 residues. Germline CDR1 is SGHRS and CDR2 is YFSETQ.

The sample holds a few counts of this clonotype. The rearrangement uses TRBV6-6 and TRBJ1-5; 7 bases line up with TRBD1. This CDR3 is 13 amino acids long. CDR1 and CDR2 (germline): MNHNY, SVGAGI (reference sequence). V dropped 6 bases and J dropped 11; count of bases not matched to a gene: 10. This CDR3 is CASSITGEGSQHF. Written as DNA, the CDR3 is TGTGCCAGCAGCATAACAGGGGAGGGATCCCAGCATTTT.

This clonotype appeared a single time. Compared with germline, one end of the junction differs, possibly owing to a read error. The CDR3 loop is CAGSLQPGTQGKTRYF. The CDR3 DNA follows: TGTGCCGGCAGCTTACAACCGGGAACCCAAGGGAAGACCCGGTACTTC. The chain combines TRBV11-2 with TRBJ2-5, with a possible D match to TRBD2 (5 bases). Germline CDR1 SGHAT, CDR2 FQNNGV. CDR3 length: 16 amino acids.

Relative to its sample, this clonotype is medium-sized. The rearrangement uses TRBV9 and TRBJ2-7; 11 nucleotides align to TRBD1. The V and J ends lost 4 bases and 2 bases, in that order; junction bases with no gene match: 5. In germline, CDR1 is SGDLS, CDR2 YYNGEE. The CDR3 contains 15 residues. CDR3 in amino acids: CASSPGTGGAYEQYF. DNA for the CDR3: TGTGCCAGCAGCCCTGGGACAGGGGGTGCCTACGAGCAGTACTTC.

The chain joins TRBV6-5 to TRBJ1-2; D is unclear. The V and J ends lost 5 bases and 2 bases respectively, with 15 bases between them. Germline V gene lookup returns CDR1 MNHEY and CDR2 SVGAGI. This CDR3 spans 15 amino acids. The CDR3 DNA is TGTGCCAGCAGTCACCTTAGCAGGCCCAACTATGGCTACACCTTC. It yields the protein CASSHLSRPNYGYTF.

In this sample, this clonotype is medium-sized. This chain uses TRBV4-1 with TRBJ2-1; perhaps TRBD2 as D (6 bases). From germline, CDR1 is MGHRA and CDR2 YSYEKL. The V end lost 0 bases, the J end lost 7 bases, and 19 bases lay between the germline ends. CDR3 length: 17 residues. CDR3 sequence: CASSQDWVELAVNEQFF. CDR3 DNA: TGCGCCAGCAGCCAAGACTGGGTTGAACTAGCAGTAAATGAGCAGTTCTTC.

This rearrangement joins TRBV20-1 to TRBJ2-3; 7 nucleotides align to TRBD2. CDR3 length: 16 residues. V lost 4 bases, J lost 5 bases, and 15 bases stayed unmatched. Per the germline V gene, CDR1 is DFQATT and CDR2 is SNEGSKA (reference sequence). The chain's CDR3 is CSAMGGRSGTRDTQYF. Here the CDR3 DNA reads TGCAGTGCTATGGGCGGGAGATCGGGGACGAGAGATACGCAGTATTTT.

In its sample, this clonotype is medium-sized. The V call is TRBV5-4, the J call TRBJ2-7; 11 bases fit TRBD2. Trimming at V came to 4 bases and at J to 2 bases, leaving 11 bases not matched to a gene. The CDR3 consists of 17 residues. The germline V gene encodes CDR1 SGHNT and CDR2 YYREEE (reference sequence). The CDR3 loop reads CASSPTPTSGAAYEQYF. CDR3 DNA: TGTGCCAGCAGCCCCACCCCGACTAGCGGGGCGGCCTACGAGCAGTACTTC.

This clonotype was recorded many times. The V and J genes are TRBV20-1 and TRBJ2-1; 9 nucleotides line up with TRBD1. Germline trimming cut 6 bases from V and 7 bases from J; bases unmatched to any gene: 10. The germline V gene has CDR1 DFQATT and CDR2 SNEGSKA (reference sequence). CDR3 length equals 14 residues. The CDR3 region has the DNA TGCAGTGCCACCGGGACAGGGCTAGGGAATGAGCAGTTCTTC. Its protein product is CSATGTGLGNEQFF.

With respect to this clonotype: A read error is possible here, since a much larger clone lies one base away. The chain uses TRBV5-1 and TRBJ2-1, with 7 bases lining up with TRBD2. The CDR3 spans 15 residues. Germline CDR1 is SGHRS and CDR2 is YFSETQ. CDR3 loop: CASSLLAGAGNEEFF. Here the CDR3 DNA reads TGCGCCAGCAGCTTATTGGCGGGAGCGGGCAATGAGGAGTTCTTC. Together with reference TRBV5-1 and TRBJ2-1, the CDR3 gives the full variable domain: KAGVTQTPRYLIKTRGQQVTLSCSPISGHRSVSWYQQTPGQGLQFLFEYFSETQRNKGNFPGRFSGRQFSNSRSEMNVSTLELGDSALYLCASSLLAGAGNEEFFGPGTRLTVL.

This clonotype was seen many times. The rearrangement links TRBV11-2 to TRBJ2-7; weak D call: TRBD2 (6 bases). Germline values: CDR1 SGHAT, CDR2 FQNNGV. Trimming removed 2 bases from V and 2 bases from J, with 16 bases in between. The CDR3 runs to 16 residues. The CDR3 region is CASSLHLEGRAYEQYF. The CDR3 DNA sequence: TGTGCCAGCAGCTTACATTTGGAGGGCCGGGCCTACGAGCAGTACTTC.

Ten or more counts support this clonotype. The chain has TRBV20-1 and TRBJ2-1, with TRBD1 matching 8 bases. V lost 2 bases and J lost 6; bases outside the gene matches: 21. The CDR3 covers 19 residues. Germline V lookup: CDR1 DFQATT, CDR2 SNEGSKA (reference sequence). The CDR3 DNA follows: TGCAGTGCTAGATCTGTTGGGTCCCCCGGGACAGGAGGTTTCAATGAGCAGTTCTTC. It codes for CSARSVGSPGTGGFNEQFF.

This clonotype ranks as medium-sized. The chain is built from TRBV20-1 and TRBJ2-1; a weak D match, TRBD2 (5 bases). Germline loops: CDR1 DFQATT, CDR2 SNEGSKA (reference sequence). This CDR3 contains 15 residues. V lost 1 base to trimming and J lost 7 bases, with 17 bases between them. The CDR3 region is CSARANGGPGNEQFF. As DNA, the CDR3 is TGCAGTGCTAGAGCGAACGGAGGCCCGGGGAATGAGCAGTTCTTC.

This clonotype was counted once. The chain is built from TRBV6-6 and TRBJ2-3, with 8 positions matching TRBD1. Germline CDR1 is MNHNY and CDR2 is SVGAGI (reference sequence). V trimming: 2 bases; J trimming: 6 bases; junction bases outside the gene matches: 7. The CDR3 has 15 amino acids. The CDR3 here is CASSYGAGGVDTQYF. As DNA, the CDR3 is TGTGCCAGCAGTTACGGGGCAGGGGGCGTTGATACGCAGTATTTT.

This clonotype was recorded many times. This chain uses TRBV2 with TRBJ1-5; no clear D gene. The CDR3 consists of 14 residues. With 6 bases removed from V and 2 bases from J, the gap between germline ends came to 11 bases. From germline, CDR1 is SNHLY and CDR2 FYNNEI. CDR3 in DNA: TGTGCCAGCAGCGCAACACCTCGCAATCAGCCCCAGCATTTT. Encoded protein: CASSATPRNQPQHF.

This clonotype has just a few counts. DNA of the CDR3: TGTGCCAGCTCTCAGCTAGGGAAGGAGCAGTTCTTC. It codes for CASSQLGKEQFF. V is TRBV18 and J is TRBJ2-1; D is undetermined. Germline CDR1 reads KGHSH; CDR2 reads LQKENI. The V end was cut by 6 bases, the J end by 10 bases, with 13 bases between. The CDR3 length is 12 residues.